This entry lists 27 T cell receptor beta chains sequenced from one sample in a study of quantifying T cell responses using KT2 cells. Across the whole study: cDNA was made from DNase-treated RNA using alpha and beta constant primers.

An oligo carrying a UMI was ligated to the cDNA 3' end. First-round PCR used about 4 cycles and beta primers RC1.1 and RC1.2 covering TRBC1 and TRBC2. In TCRdb, the UMI-ligation and nested PCR reads were re-called with MiXCR into one record per CDR3 protein. The sample contains tens of thousands of distinct CDR3 sequences, around 10% of which appear only once. Sequences were obtained from PBMCs spiked with cells of the T cell clone KT2. These receptors originate from a human donor.

For this clonotype: Possible read error: a much larger clone is one base away. V usage is TRBV6-5 and J usage is TRBJ2-3; a weak D match, TRBD1 (5 bases). The CDR3 covers 15 residues. Per germline, CDR1 MNHEY and CDR2 SVGAGI. The CDR3 sequence is CASSPNSRPTGTQYF. DNA of the CDR3: TGTGCCAGCAGCCCTAACTCGAGACCCACAGGTACGCAGTATTTT.

The chain joins TRBV5-4 to TRBJ2-3; TRBD2 is a possible D gene (5 bases). The CDR3 length is 14 residues. Trimming took off 2 bases at V and 4 bases at J, with 11 bases between the two ends. Germline V lookup: CDR1 SGHNT, CDR2 YYREEE (reference sequence). The CDR3: CASSLTRMPDTQYF. CDR3 in DNA: TGTGCCAGCAGCTTAACTAGAATGCCAGATACGCAGTATTTT.

This clonotype came up a few times. This chain uses TRBV27 with TRBJ1-1; D is possibly TRBD1 (5 bases). Germline values: CDR1 MNHEY, CDR2 SMNVEV (reference sequence). CDR3 length: 12 residues. V shed 2 bases and J shed 11 bases, with 12 bases lying between them. The CDR3 loop reads CASSLQGSEAFF. The CDR3 DNA reads TGTGCCAGCAGTTTACAGGGTAGCGAGGCTTTCTTT.

Judged by abundance, this clonotype is medium-sized. J is TRBJ1-1 and V is TRBV4-3; D is perhaps TRBD1 (6 bases). V lost 0 bases, J lost 3 bases, and 14 bases lay in between. In germline, CDR1 is LGHNA, CDR2 YSLEER. The CDR3 length is 16 residues. CDR3: CASSQEWGRSDTEAFF. The CDR3 DNA reads as TGCGCCAGCAGCCAAGAGTGGGGGCGCAGTGACACTGAAGCTTTCTTT.

This clonotype was recorded many times. DNA for the CDR3: TGTGCCAGCAGTGAATGGAAAAATTCACCCCTCCACTTT. Protein: CASSEWKNSPLHF. The J gene is TRBJ1-6, the V gene TRBV25-1; D call uncertain. This CDR3 has 13 amino acids. The V and J ends lost 1 base and 7 bases respectively, with 5 bases between them. Germline lookup yields CDR1 MGHDK and CDR2 SYGVNS.

In this sample, this clonotype turned up many times. V gene TRBV5-1 combines with J gene TRBJ2-3; the D gene is possibly TRBD1 (6 bases). The V end lost 3 bases, the J end lost 0 bases, and 11 bases lay between the germline ends. Germline CDR1 reads SGHRS; CDR2 reads YFSETQ. The CDR3 sequence is 15 residues long. Here the CDR3 DNA reads TGCGCCAGCAGCTGGGCAGGGGCTAGCACAGATACGCAGTATTTT. Encoded protein: CASSWAGASTDTQYF.

The chain employs TRBV12-3 or TRBV12-4 and TRBJ1-1; the D is unclear. Trimming took 3 bases from V and 1 from J, leaving 6 bases between them. This CDR3 has 13 amino acids. This chain's CDR3 is CASSFPGNTEAFF. As DNA, the CDR3 is TGTGCCAGCAGTTTCCCAGGGAACACTGAAGCTTTCTTT.

The chain employs TRBV7-9 and TRBJ2-7, with 8 bases that match TRBD1. CDR3 length: 17 residues. The V segment lost 3 bases and the J segment 4 bases; nucleotides outside the gene matches: 14. Germline CDR1 and CDR2: SEHNR and FQNEAQ (reference sequence). The CDR3 loop reads CASSFSGWTGFFYEQYF. The CDR3 DNA reads as TGTGCCAGCAGCTTCTCGGGATGGACAGGGTTTTTTTACGAGCAGTACTTC.

This clonotype was found a few times. The chain employs TRBV4-2 and TRBJ1-4, with D hard to call. The CDR3 contains 14 residues. Germline V lookup: CDR1 LGHNA, CDR2 YNFKEQ. The V end lost 1 base, the J end lost 4 bases, and 7 bases lay between the germline ends. The CDR3 DNA follows: TGTGCCAGCAGCCAAGGGCCGCTTAATGAAAAACTGTTTTTT. Amino acid sequence: CASSQGPLNEKLFF.

This clonotype was observed many times. The chain couples TRBV9 to TRBJ2-5, with 9 bases lining up with TRBD1. CDR3 size: 16 residues. The trim removed 0 bases at V and 5 bases at J, leaving 8 bases unmatched. Germline V gene sequence: CDR1 SGDLS, CDR2 YYNGEE. CDR3: CASSVEGQGFEETQYF. CDR3 coding DNA: TGTGCCAGCAGCGTAGAGGGACAGGGTTTTGAGGAGACCCAGTACTTC.

The chain employs TRBV5-1 and TRBJ1-4; TRBD1 matches 10 bases. CDR1 is SGHRS and CDR2 is YFSETQ in the germline V gene. V dropped 4 bases and J dropped 0; count of bases not matched to a gene: 3. The CDR3 runs 16 residues. The CDR3 DNA reads as TGCGCCAGCAGCGGGGGACAGGGGACAACTAATGAAAAACTGTTTTTT. Its protein is CASSGGQGTTNEKLFF.

This clonotype was seen a handful of times. CDR3 nucleotides: TGTGCCAGCAGCACAAAGGCCGGACAGGGGCGGGAAAAACTGTTTTTT. It is translated as CASSTKAGQGREKLFF. The V gene is TRBV7-9, the J gene TRBJ1-4, with 9 bases that match TRBD1. V lost 5 bases to trimming and J lost 8 bases; unmatched junction nucleotides: 12. This CDR3 region has 16 residues. Germline V gene sequence: CDR1 SEHNR, CDR2 FQNEAQ (reference sequence).

This clonotype was seen a handful of times. V is TRBV7-2 and J is TRBJ1-5; 7 bases map to TRBD1. Losses at the gene ends were 4 bases for V and 5 bases for J; bases not matched to a gene: 2. The CDR3 has 13 amino acids. Looked up from germline, CDR1 is SGHTA and CDR2 is FQGNSA. The CDR3: CASSSRGDQPQHF. The CDR3 DNA reads TGTGCCAGCAGCTCCAGGGGGGATCAGCCCCAGCATTTT.

This chain uses TRBV5-1 with TRBJ1-4; a possible D gene is TRBD1 (6 bases). The V gene lost 2 bases and the J gene lost 5 bases, with 13 bases spanning the gap. This CDR3 contains 15 residues. CDR1 and CDR2 (germline): SGHRS, YFSETQ. Written as DNA, the CDR3 is TGCGCCAGCAGCTTACAGACAGGAGAAAATGAAAAACTGTTTTTT. It is translated as CASSLQTGENEKLFF.

In this sample, this clonotype turned up many times. The J gene is TRBJ2-1, the V gene TRBV4-2, with 7 bases aligning to TRBD2. Trimming took 0 bases from V and 7 from J; bases not matched to a gene: 9. Germline CDR1 reads LGHNA; CDR2 reads YNFKEQ. This CDR3 has 16 amino acids. CDR3 residues: CASSQELAGVRNEQFF. The DNA of the CDR3 is TGTGCCAGCAGCCAAGAATTGGCGGGAGTAAGGAATGAGCAGTTCTTC.

The chain recombines TRBV11-2 with TRBJ1-6; possible D gene TRBD1, 6 bases. Per the germline V gene, CDR1 is SGHAT and CDR2 is FQNNGV. V lost 6 bases and J 7 bases, leaving 10 bases between the germline ends. The CDR3 consists of 13 residues. CDR3 nucleotides: TGTGCCAGCAGGGTAGGACAGAATTCACCCCTCCACTTT. Its protein product is CASRVGQNSPLHF.

The CDR3, as DNA: TGTGCCAGCGACCCCAAGCCGGGACTAGCGGAACCAGATGTGAATGAGCAGTTCTTC. It translates to CASDPKPGLAEPDVNEQFF. The chain has TRBV11-3 and TRBJ2-1, with 11 positions matching TRBD2. The CDR3 is 19 residues long. Germline assignment: CDR1 SGHNT and CDR2 YENEEA. Trimming took 8 bases from V and 7 from J; bases not matched to a gene: 22.

This clonotype was observed a handful of times. The rearrangement joins TRBV5-1 to TRBJ2-3; the D is unclear. CDR1 is SGHRS, CDR2 YFSETQ, per germline. The CDR3 totals 13 residues. Trimming removed 4 bases from V and 4 bases from J, with 10 bases in between. The CDR3 region has the DNA TGCGCCAGCAGCCCCCAGGTAGCAGATACGCAGTATTTT. Its protein is CASSPQVADTQYF.

This clonotype was recorded many times. This chain uses TRBV20-1 with TRBJ2-3, with D perhaps matching TRBD2 (7 bases). The germline gives CDR1 DFQATT, CDR2 SNEGSKA (reference sequence). CDR3 length: 14 amino acids. Trimming left V 7 bases short and J 2 bases short, with 16 bases between. The CDR3 DNA is TGCAGTGGGGGGGGGGCCGGTTTCACAGATACGCAGTATTTT. Translated: CSGGGAGFTDTQYF.

This clonotype was counted between two and nine times. DNA for the CDR3: TGTGCCAGCAGGGGGACAGGACGGGGAAACACCATATATTTT. Encoded protein: CASRGTGRGNTIYF. The chain recombines TRBV27 with TRBJ1-3; 8 bases map to TRBD1. Per the germline V gene, CDR1 is MNHEY and CDR2 is SMNVEV (reference sequence). CDR3 length: 14 residues. With V trimmed by 6 bases and J by 4 bases, 5 bases remained unmatched.

This clonotype has a count of ten or more. This chain joins TRBV25-1 and TRBJ1-1; D is unclear. CDR3 length: 13 amino acids. V lost 4 bases and J 2 bases, leaving 8 bases between the germline ends. CDR1 and CDR2 from the germline V gene are MGHDK and SYGVNS. CDR3 sequence (DNA): TGTGCCAGCAGTGCGTCGCCCAACACTGAAGCTTTCTTT. Translation: CASSASPNTEAFF.

This clonotype showed up many times. The J gene is TRBJ2-3, the V gene TRBV20-1; possible D gene TRBD2, 5 bases. Per germline, CDR1 DFQATT and CDR2 SNEGSKA (reference sequence). Trimming took off 4 bases at V and 0 bases at J, with 14 bases between the two ends. This CDR3 is built from 15 residues. The CDR3 reads CSAISVSASTDTQYF. DNA of the CDR3: TGCAGTGCTATATCGGTTAGCGCAAGCACAGATACGCAGTATTTT.

This clonotype appeared many times. This chain connects TRBV7-8 to TRBJ2-7; D perhaps matches TRBD1 (6 bases). The CDR3 is 14 residues long. Germline V gene lookup returns CDR1 SGHVS and CDR2 FQNEAQ. V gave up 3 bases and J gave up 5 bases, with 14 bases separating them. DNA of the CDR3: TGTGCCAGCAGCTTTAGGCGGTCAGGGGACGAGCAGTACTTC. Encoded protein: CASSFRRSGDEQYF. Based on the CDR3 plus reference TRBV7-8 and TRBJ2-7, the full variable domain is GAGVSQSPRYKVAKRGQDVALRCDPISGHVSLFWYQQALGQGPEFLTYFQNEAQLDKSGLPSDRFFAERPEGSVSTLKIQRTQQEDSAVYLCASSFRRSGDEQYFGPGTRLTVT.

The CDR3 sequence: CASSQPQGNSNQPQHF. CDR3 nucleotide sequence: TGCGCCAGCAGTCAACCACAGGGTAATAGCAATCAGCCCCAGCATTTT. V usage is TRBV23-1 and J usage is TRBJ1-5; possible D gene TRBD1, 6 bases. TRBV23-1 is assigned to the ORF class and has an uncertain function. The CDR3 consists of 16 residues. The ends were cut back, 2 bases at V and 0 bases at J, with 11 bases in the middle.

This clonotype was observed at least ten times. J is TRBJ1-1 and V is TRBV15; D is undetermined. V was cut by 5 bases and J by 2 bases, with 9 bases left in between. Germline V gene lookup returns CDR1 LNHNV and CDR2 YYDKDF (reference sequence). The CDR3 is 13 amino acids. CDR3 nucleotide sequence: TGTGCCACCAGCCTCCAGGTTAACACTGAAGCTTTCTTT. This translates into CATSLQVNTEAFF.

This sequence joins TRBV18 and TRBJ2-7; a weak D match, TRBD1 (6 bases). The CDR3 is 13 amino acids. The germline CDR1 and CDR2 sequences are KGHSH and LQKENI. V lost 3 bases to trimming and J lost 7 bases, with 13 bases between them. The chain's CDR3 is CASSPETGLEQYF. The CDR3 DNA sequence: TGTGCCAGCTCACCGGAGACAGGTTTGGAGCAGTACTTC.

This clonotype was seen a handful of times. The V gene is TRBV12-3 or TRBV12-4, the J gene TRBJ1-2; a possible D gene is TRBD1 (5 bases). The V and J ends lost 6 bases and 8 bases respectively, with 13 bases between them. The CDR3 runs to 12 residues. The CDR3 DNA reads TGTGCCAGCAGCCGTACAGGAGGCGGCTACACCTTC. Its translation: CASSRTGGGYTF.